This entry lists 18 T cell receptor beta chains sequenced from one sample in a study of blood T cell repertoires in COVID-19. Produced via immunoSEQ multiplex PCR; TCRdb's table is partial and in-frame only. The sample lists 90,000 to 100,000 clones, 70% to 85% occurring once. Sequenced input: peripheral blood. The source is a man aged 70-80 years with acute or convalescent COVID-19.

The V and J genes are TRBV6-2 or TRBV6-3 and TRBJ1-1; the D gene is possibly TRBD1 (5 bases). Between the trimmed V and J ends, which lost 4 bases and 2 bases, there was a span of 14 bases. The CDR3 loop spans 15 amino acids. CDR1 is MNHEY, CDR2 SVGEGT, per germline. The chain's CDR3 is CASSFRGLLNTEAFF. The CDR3, as DNA: TGTGCCAGCAGTTTCCGGGGACTGCTTAACACTGAAGCTTTCTTT.

The table lists this clone with a few counts. The V and J genes are TRBV3-1 (or the pseudogene TRBV3-2) and TRBJ1-5; 9 bases fit TRBD1. Looked up from germline, CDR1 is LGHDT and CDR2 is YNNKEL (reference sequence). V dropped 1 base and J dropped 10; count of bases not matched to a gene: 20. This CDR3 region has 19 residues. The CDR3 loop is CASSQVGLGAGQGLPPQHF. CDR3 nucleotides: TGTGCCAGCAGCCAAGTCGGTTTGGGGGCTGGACAGGGGTTGCCACCCCAGCATTTT.

The J gene is TRBJ2-5, the V gene TRBV15, with 9 nucleotides matching TRBD2. The ends lost 0 bases at V and 5 bases at J; junction bases unmatched: 4. The CDR3 extends over 15 amino acids. CDR1 is LNHNV, CDR2 YYDKDF, per germline (reference sequence). The CDR3 DNA reads as TGTGCCACCAGCAGAGATCTGCGGGAGGGGGAGACCCAGTACTTC. It is translated as CATSRDLREGETQYF.

The chain recombines TRBV9 with TRBJ1-2; 9 positions agree with TRBD1. Germline loops: CDR1 SGDLS, CDR2 YYNGEE. The CDR3 spans 18 residues. The V and J ends lost 4 bases and 3 bases, in that order; junction bases with no gene match: 16. The CDR3 spells CASSPRPGTGNYYYGYTF. DNA for the CDR3: TGTGCCAGCAGCCCCCGTCCCGGGACAGGGAACTATTACTATGGCTACACCTTC.

A few counts support this clone. The chain employs TRBV6-5 and TRBJ2-7, with D perhaps matching TRBD1 (5 bases). V lost 11 bases, J lost 2 bases, and 16 bases lay in between. This CDR3 region has 13 residues. CDR1 and CDR2 (germline): MNHEY, SVGAGI. This CDR3 is CAAQAGPPYEQYF. The CDR3 DNA is TGTGCCGCTCAGGCAGGGCCCCCCTACGAGCAGTACTTC.

The genes are TRBV7-2 and TRBJ2-1; 7 bases align to TRBD2. The CDR3 spans 14 residues. Germline CDR1 reads SGHTA; CDR2 reads FQGNSA. V trimming: 5 bases; J trimming: 9 bases; junction bases outside the gene matches: 10. In nucleotides, the CDR3 is TGTGCCAGCAGCACGGGACTCTGGGGGGGTGAGCAGTTCTTC. Its protein product is CASSTGLWGGEQFF.

In DNA form, the CDR3 reads TGTGCCAGCAGTCCCCTGGCTAGCGGGGGGGCCCATGAGCAGTTCTTC. This sequence encodes CASSPLASGGAHEQFF. This chain connects TRBV27 to TRBJ2-1; TRBD2 aligns across 12 bases. Germline values: CDR1 MNHEY, CDR2 SMNVEV (reference sequence). This CDR3 is built from 16 residues. J was trimmed by 8 bases and V by 5 bases; bases with no gene match: 10.

This chain uses TRBV5-4 with TRBJ2-3; TRBD2 matches at 14 bases. J gave up 5 bases and V 4 bases, and 3 bases lay outside the gene matches. The CDR3 has 15 amino acids. Germline CDR1 is SGHNT and CDR2 is YYREEE (reference sequence). The CDR3 DNA follows: TGTGCCAGCAGCCTGACTAGCGGGGGGGGAGATACGCAGTATTTT. It codes for CASSLTSGGGDTQYF.

V and J are TRBV19 and TRBJ1-2; perhaps TRBD1 as D (5 bases). Per germline, CDR1 LNHDA and CDR2 SQIVND (reference sequence). This CDR3 spans 15 amino acids. Deletions cut 3 bases from V and 0 bases from J, with 11 bases between. CDR3 DNA: TGTGCCAGTAGTATGTCGGGGGGTACTAACTATGGCTACACCTTC. Its translation: CASSMSGGTNYGYTF.

This chain joins TRBV2 and TRBJ1-5; 8 bases match TRBD1. Germline V gives CDR1 SNHLY, CDR2 FYNNEI. V shed 6 bases, J shed 7 bases, and the junction held 8 bases outside the gene matches. The CDR3 covers 14 residues. The CDR3 is CASSLGQGRQPQHF. The CDR3 DNA is TGTGCCAGCAGCTTAGGACAGGGACGGCAGCCCCAGCATTTT.

The V call is TRBV7-2, the J call TRBJ1-1; D not certain. Deletions cut 1 base from V and 4 bases from J, with 7 bases between. This CDR3 contains 13 residues. From germline, CDR1 is SGHTA and CDR2 FQGNSA. CDR3 residues: CASSLVEVTEAFF. The DNA of the CDR3 is TGTGCCAGCAGCTTAGTGGAGGTCACTGAAGCTTTCTTT.

This clone was recorded a few times. This chain connects TRBV4-1 to TRBJ2-3; TRBD2 might be the D (6 bases). The CDR3 loop spans 16 amino acids. V was pared by 0 bases and J by 4 bases, with 14 bases between. The germline V gene has CDR1 MGHRA and CDR2 YSYEKL. The CDR3 DNA follows: TGCGCCAGCAGCCAAGATAGACGGGAGCCCGCAGATACGCAGTATTTT. It translates to CASSQDRREPADTQYF.

This clone appeared once. CDR3: CASSSGTGSYEGYGYTF. In nucleotides, the CDR3 is TGCGCCAGCAGCTCAGGGACAGGGTCCTACGAAGGGTATGGCTACACCTTC. The chain is built from TRBV5-1 and TRBJ1-2; the match to TRBD1 covers 9 bases. CDR1 and CDR2 (germline): SGHRS, YFSETQ. J gave up 5 bases and V 3 bases, and 14 bases lay outside the gene matches. This CDR3 has 17 residues.

This clone was seen a few times. The chain links TRBV19 to TRBJ1-2, with D possibly matching TRBD1 (5 bases). Per the germline V gene, CDR1 is LNHDA and CDR2 is SQIVND (reference sequence). V lost 7 bases and J 1 base, leaving 10 bases between the germline ends. The CDR3 covers 13 residues. The CDR3 DNA reads TGTGCCAGTACCTCACAGGTTAACTATGGCTACACCTTC. It encodes CASTSQVNYGYTF.

This clone was recorded only once. V usage is TRBV2 and J usage is TRBJ1-4; 7 nucleotides match TRBD1. CDR3 size: 15 residues. J gave up 4 bases and V 4 bases, and 6 bases lay outside the gene matches. The germline V gene encodes CDR1 SNHLY and CDR2 FYNNEI. CDR3 in DNA: TGTGCCAGCAGTGCCGGACAGGTGAATAATGAAAAACTGTTTTTT. It is translated as CASSAGQVNNEKLFF.

V and J are TRBV10-3 and TRBJ2-1; D unresolved. V shed 6 bases and J shed 4 bases, with 19 bases lying between them. This CDR3 contains 16 residues. CDR1 is ENHRY, CDR2 SYGVKD, per germline. DNA of the CDR3: TGTGCCATCAGACTCACGGAAGGCGGTGTATACAATGAGCAGTTCTTC. The encoded protein is CAIRLTEGGVYNEQFF.

In its sample, this clone was seen a few times. This CDR3 reads CASHNRLAETYEQYF. The CDR3 DNA reads as TGTGCAAGTCACAACCGACTAGCGGAAACATACGAGCAGTACTTC. V gene TRBV12-2 combines with J gene TRBJ2-7; the table names TRBD2, a call not compared with the DNA. TRBV12-2 has pseudogene status. CDR3 length: 15 residues.

The chain uses TRBV30 and TRBJ1-4; 7 nucleotides match TRBD1. CDR1 GTSNPN and CDR2 SVGIG come from the germline V gene (reference sequence). Trimming removed 3 bases from V and 0 bases from J; junction bases left unmatched: 4. The CDR3 runs to 15 residues. CDR3 protein: CAWRLGQTTNEKLFF. DNA of the CDR3: TGTGCCTGGAGACTGGGACAGACAACTAATGAAAAACTGTTTTTT. Full variable domain (outside the CDR3, taken from reference TRBV30 and TRBJ1-4): SQTIHQWPATLVQPVGSPLSLECTVEGTSNPNLYWYRQAAGRGLQLLFYSVGIGQISSEVPQNLSASRPQDRQFILSSKKLLLSDSGFYLCAWRLGQTTNEKLFFGSGTQLSVL.